Presented here are 21 T cell receptor beta chains from one specimen sequenced in a study of cytomegalovirus exposure and HLA in healthy donors. The study ran its PCR with 60 Vbeta and 13 Jbeta primers. Sequencing was performed with immunoSEQ multiplex PCR; in TCRdb, only in-frame clones are kept and a portion is missing. The sample holds about 140,000 clones, roughly 80% seen once. The material sequenced was PBMCs. The receptors shown here come from a man aged 35 to 55 in good health and CMV-seronegative.

The gene calls are TRBV6-5 and TRBJ2-5; 7 bases agree with TRBD1. The DNA end is a closer match to TRBJ2-7, so the J assignment may be wrong. This CDR3 has 12 amino acids. CDR1 and CDR2 from the germline V gene are MNHEY and SVGAGI. The CDR3 sequence is CAAGDSSYEQYF. The CDR3, as DNA: TGTGCCGCCGGGGACAGCTCCTACGAGCAGTACTTC.

This chain joins TRBV5-6 and TRBJ1-3; D perhaps matches TRBD1 (6 bases). CDR1 and CDR2 from the germline V gene are SGHDT and YYEEEE. The ends were cut back, 2 bases at V and 1 base at J, with 10 bases in the middle. The CDR3 loop spans 15 amino acids. CDR3 coding DNA: TGTGCCAGCAGCTTTCGGGGGGCGTCTGGAAACACCATATATTTT. This translates into CASSFRGASGNTIYF.

CDR3 in amino acids: CASSRGQGETQYF. In nucleotides, the CDR3 is TGTGCCAGCAGTCGGGGACAGGGAGAGACCCAGTACTTC. The chain couples TRBV6-5 to TRBJ2-5; TRBD1 agrees at 9 bases. The V segment lost 5 bases and the J segment 4 bases; nucleotides outside the gene matches: 2. There are 13 residues in the CDR3. Germline loops: CDR1 MNHEY, CDR2 SVGAGI.

This sequence joins TRBV19 and TRBJ2-3; D possibly corresponds to TRBD1 (6 bases). The CDR3 length is 16 residues. CDR1 and CDR2 (germline): LNHDA, SQIVND (reference sequence). Deletions cut 7 bases from V and 0 bases from J, with 17 bases between. The CDR3 DNA reads as TGTGCCAGTAAGGGGGAACCGGGTACTAGCACAGATACGCAGTATTTT. Residues: CASKGEPGTSTDTQYF.

As for this clone: The identical CDR3 is also encoded by other nucleotide sequences in the sample. The chain is built from TRBV6-5 and TRBJ1-6, with D possibly TRBD1 on 6 matching bases. The V and J ends lost 4 bases and 5 bases respectively, with 9 bases between them. The CDR3 contains 14 residues. Germline lookup yields CDR1 MNHEY and CDR2 SVGAGI. The CDR3 loop reads CASSWDTNNSPLHF. CDR3 nucleotides: TGTGCCAGCAGTTGGGACACGAATAATTCACCCCTCCACTTT.

The chain couples TRBV29-1 to TRBJ2-2; D uncertain. Germline assignment: CDR1 SQVTM and CDR2 ANQGSEA. V lost 2 bases and J lost 2, with 15 bases in between. The CDR3 spans 16 residues. The CDR3 spells CSVEINSRLNTGELFF. CDR3 sequence (DNA): TGCAGCGTTGAAATAAACTCCAGGTTAAACACCGGGGAGCTGTTTTTT.

This CDR3 reads CASSLGGGRNEQFF. For the CDR3, the DNA is TGTGCCAGCAGCTTAGGCGGGGGGAGGAATGAGCAGTTCTTC. This sequence joins TRBV5-6 and TRBJ2-1; 8 nucleotides match TRBD2. Germline CDR1 is SGHDT and CDR2 is YYEEEE. V shed 2 bases, J shed 7 bases, and the junction held 5 bases outside the gene matches. The CDR3 spans 14 residues. Supplemented by reference TRBV5-6 and TRBJ2-1, the full variable domain reads DAGVTQSPTHLIKTRGQQVTLRCSPKSGHDTVSWYQQALGQGPQFIFQYYEEEERQRGNFPDRFSGHQFPNYSSELNVNALLLGDSALYLCASSLGGGRNEQFFGPGTRLTVL.

The chain joins TRBV7-2 to TRBJ1-5; 7 bases agree with TRBD1. The V gene end was trimmed by 5 bases and the J gene end by 6 bases; junction bases not matched to a gene: 10. In germline, CDR1 is SGHTA, CDR2 FQGNSA. CDR3 length: 15 residues. CDR3 residues: CASSLQQGGGQPQHF. For the CDR3, the DNA is TGTGCCAGCAGCCTCCAGCAGGGGGGAGGTCAGCCCCAGCATTTT.

This chain connects TRBV7-2 to TRBJ2-6; D may be TRBD2 (6 bases). The CDR3 is made up of 18 amino acids. With 2 bases removed from V and 4 bases from J, the gap between germline ends came to 18 bases. The germline CDR1 and CDR2 sequences are SGHTA and FQGNSA. CDR3: CASSLRDWGQRGANVLTF. The CDR3 DNA is TGTGCCAGCAGCTTAAGGGACTGGGGCCAGAGGGGGGCCAACGTCCTGACTTTC.

The chain employs TRBV12-5 and TRBJ2-7; no clear D gene. Trimming took off 1 base at V and 4 bases at J, with 5 bases between the two ends. This CDR3 spans 12 amino acids. Per the germline V gene, CDR1 is LGHNT and CDR2 is FRNRAP. The CDR3 is CASGLGGYEQYF. The CDR3 DNA sequence: TGTGCTAGTGGTTTGGGAGGTTACGAGCAGTACTTC. Looking up the rest from reference TRBV12-5 and TRBJ2-7 gives the full variable domain: DARVTQTPRHKVTEMGQEVTMRCQPILGHNTVFWYRQTMMQGLELLAYFRNRAPLDDSGMPKDRFSAEMPDATLATLKIQPSEPRDSAVYFCASGLGGYEQYFGPGTRLTVT.

This clone was counted once. The chain is built from TRBV5-1 and TRBJ2-7; D uncertain. The length of the CDR3 is 12 residues. Per germline, CDR1 SGHRS and CDR2 YFSETQ. Trimming cost V 0 bases and J 6 bases, with 7 bases left between them. DNA of the CDR3: TGCGCCAGCAGCTTGGACGGGTTCGAGCAGTACTTC. Translated, it gives CASSLDGFEQYF.

CDR3 in amino acids: CATKGTVSDEQYF. The CDR3 DNA sequence: TGCGCCACCAAAGGGACAGTTTCAGACGAGCAGTACTTC. The V call is TRBV5-1, the J call TRBJ2-7; the match to TRBD1 covers 7 bases. V lost 9 bases to trimming and J lost 5 bases; unmatched junction nucleotides: 11. This CDR3 is 13 amino acids long. Germline V CDR1 and CDR2: SGHRS, YFSETQ. The full variable domain, rest sourced from reference TRBV5-1 and TRBJ2-7, is KAGVTQTPRYLIKTRGQQVTLSCSPISGHRSVSWYQQTPGQGLQFLFEYFSETQRNKGNFPGRFSGRQFSNSRSEMNVSTLELGDSALYLCATKGTVSDEQYFGPGTRLTVT.

The chain has TRBV25-1 and TRBJ2-1, with 8 bases fitting TRBD1. This CDR3 spans 17 amino acids. V gave up 3 bases and J gave up 0 bases; unmatched junction bases: 7. Per the germline V gene, CDR1 is MGHDK and CDR2 is SYGVNS. Written as DNA, the CDR3 is TGTGCCAGCAGTGACGGACAGGGAATATTCTCCTACAATGAGCAGTTCTTC. Encoded protein: CASSDGQGIFSYNEQFF.

The genes are TRBV9 and TRBJ1-6; D is unclear. CDR3 length equals 13 residues. Trimming removed 0 bases at V and 10 bases at J, with 8 bases between. Germline V CDR1 and CDR2: SGDLS, YYNGEE. In nucleotides, the CDR3 is TGTGCCAGCAGCGTAGCAAGGCGGTCACCCCTCCACTTT. Its translation: CASSVARRSPLHF.

This rearrangement joins TRBV4-1 to TRBJ2-7; TRBD1 agrees at 7 bases. This CDR3 is 14 amino acids long. V lost 1 base and J lost 5; bases outside the gene matches: 5. The germline CDR1 and CDR2 sequences are MGHRA and YSYEKL. As DNA, the CDR3 is TGCGCCAGCAGCCAAGTCGACAGGGACAACGAGCAGTACTTC. It encodes CASSQVDRDNEQYF.

The chain employs TRBV27 and TRBJ1-4; D is possibly TRBD1 (6 bases). CDR3 length: 15 amino acids. V lost 4 bases to trimming and J lost 0 bases, with 9 bases between them. Looked up from germline, CDR1 is MNHEY and CDR2 is SMNVEV (reference sequence). In DNA form, the CDR3 reads TGTGCCAGCAGTTCCGCAGGGGCAACTAATGAAAAACTGTTTTTT. Amino acids: CASSSAGATNEKLFF. Full variable domain (rest looked up from reference TRBV27 and TRBJ1-4): EAQVTQNPRYLITVTGKKLTVTCSQNMNHEYMSWYRQDPGLGLRQIYYSMNVEVTDKGDVPEGYKVSRKEKRNFPLILESPSPNQTSLYFCASSSAGATNEKLFFGSGTQLSVL.

The table lists this clone with a count of one. V gene TRBV2 combines with J gene TRBJ2-5; 8 positions agree with TRBD2. CDR3 length equals 15 residues. The V and J ends lost 5 bases and 4 bases, in that order; junction bases with no gene match: 9. Germline CDR1 is SNHLY and CDR2 is FYNNEI. CDR3 DNA: TGTGCCAGCAGTCCCGGGACTAGTCCCCGAGAGACCCAGTACTTC. It specifies CASSPGTSPRETQYF.

This clone has more than one count but fewer than ten. The chain couples TRBV7-9 to TRBJ2-3; D is possibly TRBD1 (6 bases). V lost 5 bases to trimming and J lost 2 bases, with 17 bases between them. The CDR3 spans 16 residues. CDR1 and CDR2 (germline): SEHNR, FQNEAQ (reference sequence). The chain's CDR3 is CASSTNRVRDTDTQYF. CDR3 coding DNA: TGTGCCAGCAGCACAAACAGGGTTAGGGACACAGATACGCAGTATTTT.

The rearrangement links TRBV18 to TRBJ1-4; D gene unclear. The V end was cut by 3 bases, the J end by 0 bases, with 8 bases between. Germline CDR1 KGHSH, CDR2 LQKENI. The CDR3 spans 15 residues. The CDR3 DNA reads as TGTGCCAGCTCACCTGACACCTCAACTAATGAAAAACTGTTTTTT. Protein sequence: CASSPDTSTNEKLFF.

This chain uses TRBV11-2 with TRBJ2-3; 10 bases agree with TRBD2. CDR1 SGHAT and CDR2 FQNNGV come from the germline V gene. This CDR3 contains 15 residues. J gave up 1 base and V 3 bases, and 1 base lay outside the gene matches. In nucleotides, the CDR3 is TGTGCCAGCAGCTTGCTAGCGGGGGGCACAGATACGCAGTATTTT. Amino acids: CASSLLAGGTDTQYF.

This chain connects TRBV10-1 to TRBJ2-5, with 10 bases aligning to TRBD2. V lost 0 bases, J lost 3 bases, and 7 bases stayed unmatched. The CDR3 runs to 17 residues. Germline-derived CDR1 and CDR2 are WNHNN and SYGVQD (reference sequence). Here the CDR3 reads CASSESTLAGEEETQYF. The CDR3 region has the DNA TGCGCCAGCAGTGAGTCGACGCTAGCGGGGGAAGAAGAGACCCAGTACTTC.